A selection of T cell receptor beta chains follows, all from one sample in a study of tissue T cells after allogeneic stem cell transplantation. Clones were read by immunoSEQ multiplex PCR, and TCRdb kept only the in-frame ones, dropping some. Of roughly 4,000 clones detected, roughly 66% appear once; the ten largest clones hold 6.9%. The source material was left colon tissue, sampled at autopsy. The receptors here all came from a male donor aged 60 or older with lung cancer. CDR3s include the opening cysteine and the closing phenylalanine or tryptophan. A D gene is named only where the DNA matches it firmly. Size values are once, few and many counts, or a class for expanded clones, and some rows have none.

>TRBJ2-5|TRBD2|-|TRBV5-4
CASSSSGRGLETQYF
TGTGCCAGCAGCTCTAGCGGGAGAGGGTTAGAGACCCAGTACTTC
>TRBJ2-6|-|-|TRBV9
CASSDSGANVLTF
TGTGCCAGCAGCGACTCTGGGGCCAACGTCCTGACTTTC
>TRBJ2-1|-|once|TRBV29-1
CSVTPRSFGEQFF
TGCAGCGTTACCCCCCGGTCCTTCGGTGAGCAGTTCTTC
>TRBJ1-2|TRBD1|-|TRBV5-1
CASSEQATGSYGYTF
TGCGCCAGCAGCGAACAAGCGACAGGGAGCTATGGCTACACCTTC
>TRBJ2-7|-|-|TRBV25-1
CASNGNGRYEQYF
TGTGCCAGCAATGGCAACGGACGCTACGAGCAGTACTTC
>TRBJ2-2|-|-|TRBV18
CASSPSTNTGELFF
TGTGCCAGCTCACCATCGACGAATACCGGGGAGCTGTTTTTT
>TRBJ2-1|-|-|TRBV7-2
CASSSPGQHNEQFF
TGTGCCAGCAGCTCCCCAGGACAGCACAATGAGCAGTTCTTC
>TRBJ1-6|TRBD1|-|TRBV5-5
CASSLSPGGAIHF
TGTGCCAGCAGCTTGTCTCCAGGGGGCGCCATCCACTTT
>TRBJ1-2|-|-|TRBV30
CAWSQNVGLDGYTF
TGTGCCTGGAGCCAAAATGTTGGGCTGGATGGCTACACCTTC
>TRBJ2-2|TRBD2|-|TRBV29-1
CSAVAGGSTGELFF
TGCAGCGCTGTAGCGGGAGGAAGCACCGGGGAGCTGTTTTTT
>TRBJ2-3|-|-|TRBV19
CASSTGGTDTQYF
TGTGCCAGTAGTACAGGAGGGACAGATACGCAGTATTTT
>TRBJ2-1|TRBD2|-|TRBV29-1
CSVPTTIAGLNEQFF
TGCAGCGTTCCCACGACGATAGCGGGCCTCAATGAGCAGTTCTTC
>TRBJ2-7|TRBD1|-|TRBV19
CASSISRTGREQYF
TGTGCCAGTAGTATAAGTCGGACAGGGCGGGAGCAGTACTTC
>TRBJ2-4|TRBD1|-|TRBV2
CAGTTGEKNIQYF
TGTGCCGGAACTACAGGGGAAAAAAACATTCAGTACTTC
>TRBJ2-7|-|once|TRBV18
CASSPNTVPAEQYF
TGTGCCAGCTCACCAAACACGGTCCCGGCCGAGCAGTACTTC
>TRBJ2-1|TRBD2|-|TRBV27
CASSSPGLVSYNEQFF
TGTGCCAGCAGTAGCCCCGGACTAGTCTCCTACAATGAGCAGTTCTTC
>TRBJ1-2|TRBD1|-|TRBV18
CASSLTSDRGYGYTF
TGTGCCAGCTCACTGACTTCGGACAGGGGATATGGCTACACCTTC
>TRBJ1-4|TRBD1|-|TRBV28
CASSLFGGQGREKLFF
TGTGCCAGCAGTTTATTCGGGGGACAGGGAAGGGAAAAACTGTTTTTT
>TRBJ1-3|-|-|TRBV7-3
CASSPIPGNTIYF
TGTGCCAGCAGCCCAATTCCTGGAAACACCATATATTTT
>TRBJ2-7|-|few|TRBV6-5
CASSYLSRGQVYEQYF
TGTGCCAGCAGTTACCTCTCAAGGGGTCAGGTCTACGAGCAGTACTTC
>TRBJ1-5|TRBD1|-|TRBV6-5
CASSSQTGGNQPQHF
TGTGCCAGCAGTTCCCAGACAGGGGGCAATCAGCCCCAGCATTTT
>TRBJ2-7|-|once|TRBV21-1
CASSKADRGRLEVGEQYF
TGTGCCAGCAGCAAAGCTGACAGGGGAAGACTAGAAGTGGGGGAGCAGTACTTC
>TRBJ2-1|-|-|TRBV30
CAWGENSYNEQFF
TGTGCCTGGGGTGAAAACTCCTACAATGAGCAGTTCTTC
>TRBJ1-3|TRBD1|-|TRBV7-8
CASSPIRGLDTIYF
TGTGCCAGCAGCCCTATCAGGGGGCTAGACACCATATATTTT
>TRBJ1-6|-|-|TRBV18
CASLPSYNSPLHF
TGTGCCAGCTTGCCGAGTTATAATTCACCCCTCCACTTT
>TRBJ1-2|-|-|TRBV28
CASSLFSRQPFYGYTF
TGTGCCAGCAGTTTATTCTCTCGACAGCCTTTCTATGGCTACACCTTC
>TRBJ1-2|-|-|TRBV30
CAWRPDSVGYTF
TGTGCCTGGAGACCGGACTCCGTAGGCTACACCTTC
>TRBJ2-1|TRBD2|-|TRBV2
CASSATSGLFNEQFF
TGTGCCAGCAGTGCGACTAGCGGGTTATTCAATGAGCAGTTCTTC
>TRBJ2-2|-|-|TRBV4-3
CASSQESKGWSGELFF
TGCGCCAGCAGCCAAGAGTCGAAGGGGTGGTCCGGGGAGCTGTTTTTT
>TRBJ2-7|-|few|TRBV14
CASSQDLAVYEQYF
TGTGCCAGCAGCCAAGATTTAGCGGTTTACGAGCAGTACTTC
>TRBJ1-2|-|once|TRBV2
CASSASSGGYTF
TGTGCCAGCAGTGCGAGCTCAGGGGGCTACACCTTC
>TRBJ2-7|-|-|TRBV5-1
CASTLGGGEQYF
TGCGCCAGCACCTTGGGGGGTGGCGAGCAGTACTTC